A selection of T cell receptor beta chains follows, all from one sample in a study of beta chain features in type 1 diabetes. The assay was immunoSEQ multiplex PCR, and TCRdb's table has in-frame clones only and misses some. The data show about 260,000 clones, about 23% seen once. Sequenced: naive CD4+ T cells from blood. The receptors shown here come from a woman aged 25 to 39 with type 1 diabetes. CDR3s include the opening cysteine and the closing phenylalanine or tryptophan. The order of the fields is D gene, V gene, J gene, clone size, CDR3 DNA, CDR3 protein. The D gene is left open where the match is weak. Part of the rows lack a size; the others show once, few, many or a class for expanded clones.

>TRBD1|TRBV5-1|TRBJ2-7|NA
TGCGCCAGCAGCTCCGGACAGGGTTTTACCTACGAGCAGTACTTC
CASSSGQGFTYEQYF
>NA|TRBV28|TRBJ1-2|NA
TGTGCCAGCAGTGTACTCTATGGCTACACCTTC
CASSVLYGYTF
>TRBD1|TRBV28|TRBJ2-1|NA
TGTGCCAGCAGCCGGAGGAGACAGGGAGTCAATGAGCAGTTCTTC
CASSRRRQGVNEQFF
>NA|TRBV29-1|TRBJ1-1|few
TGCAGCGTTCGGTTCCTGAACACTGAAGCTTTCTTT
CSVRFLNTEAFF
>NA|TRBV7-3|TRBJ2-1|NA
TGTGCCAGCAGCTCGGGGGGCGGGAGCTCCTACAATGAGCAGTTCTTC
CASSSGGGSSYNEQFF
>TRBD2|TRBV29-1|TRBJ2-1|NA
TGCAGCGTTGATTCGGGTCTAGCGGTTACCTACAATGAGCAGTTCTTC
CSVDSGLAVTYNEQFF
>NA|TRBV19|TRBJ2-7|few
TGTGCCAGTAGGCACAGATCGGCCCACGAGCAGTACTTC
CASRHRSAHEQYF
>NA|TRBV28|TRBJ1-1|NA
TGTGCCAGCACGAGGTGGGACTTTAACACTGAAGCTTTCTTT
CASTRWDFNTEAFF
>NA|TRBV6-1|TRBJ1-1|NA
TGTGCCAGCAGACCTGGGACTGACATTGAAGCTTTCTTT
CASRPGTDIEAFF
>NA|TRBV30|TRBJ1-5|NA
TGTGCCTGGAGTGCCGCCTCGGGGGGAGTCCGGCCCCAGCATTTT
CAWSAASGGVRPQHF
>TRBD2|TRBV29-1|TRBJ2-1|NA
TGCAGCGCACGCCTCCTAGCGGGAGAAGCAAATGAGCAGTTCTTC
CSARLLAGEANEQFF
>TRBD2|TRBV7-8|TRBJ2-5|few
TGTGCCAGCAGCTTAGACACTAGGCTAGCGGGAAGGGAGACCCAGTACTTC
CASSLDTRLAGRETQYF
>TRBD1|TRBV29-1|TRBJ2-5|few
TGCAGCGTTTCCGGGACAGGGACAGAGACCCAGTACTTC
CSVSGTGTETQYF
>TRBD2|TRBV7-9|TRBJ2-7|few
TGTGCCAGCAGCTTAGGCGGGGGGCGTCCGTACGAGCAGTACTTC
CASSLGGGRPYEQYF
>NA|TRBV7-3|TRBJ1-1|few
TGTGCCAGCAGCTTACTCCAGGGTGGGACTGAAGCTTTCTTT
CASSLLQGGTEAFF
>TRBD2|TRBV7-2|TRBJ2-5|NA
TGTGCCAGCAGCTTTGGGACTATTCAGACCCAGTACTTC
CASSFGTIQTQYF
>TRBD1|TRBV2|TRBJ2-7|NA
TGTGCCAGCAGTGCAGGACAGGGAGTCGGTAAGCAGTACTTC
CASSAGQGVGKQYF
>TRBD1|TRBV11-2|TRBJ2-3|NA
TGTGCCAGCAGCCCCCAATCCGGGACAGTCACAGATACGCAGTATTTT
CASSPQSGTVTDTQYF
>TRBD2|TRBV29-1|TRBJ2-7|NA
TGCAGCGTGGAAGGACTAGCGGGAGATCACGAGCAGTACTTC
CSVEGLAGDHEQYF
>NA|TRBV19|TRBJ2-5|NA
TGTGCCAGTAGTATAGATGGCACTCCCGGCGGAGAGACCCAGTACTTC
CASSIDGTPGGETQYF
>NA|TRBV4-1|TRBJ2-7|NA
TGCGCCAGCAGCCAACTAGTTCTTGGAATCTCCTACGAGCAGTACTTC
CASSQLVLGISYEQYF
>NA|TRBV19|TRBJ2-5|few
TGTGCCAGTAGGAGAGGGAACCAAGAGACCCAGTACTTC
CASRRGNQETQYF
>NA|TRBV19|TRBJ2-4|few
TGTGCCAGTAGTGCGGTCGAGGGGGACATTCAGTACTTC
CASSAVEGDIQYF
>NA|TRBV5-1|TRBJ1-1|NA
TGCGCCAGCAGCACCGACAGGCCCGCGCACTCTTTCTTT
CASSTDRPAHSFF
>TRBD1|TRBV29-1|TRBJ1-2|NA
TGCAGCGTTCGACAGGGGGCAGGAACTAACTATGGCTACACCTTC
CSVRQGAGTNYGYTF
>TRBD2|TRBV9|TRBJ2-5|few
TGTGCCAGCAGCGTCGGGGGGTCTAGGACTAGGGGACAAGAGACCCAGTACTTC
CASSVGGSRTRGQETQYF
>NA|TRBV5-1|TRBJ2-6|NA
TGCGCCAGCAGCTTGCTCCAGGGCTCTGGGGCCAACGTCCTGACTTTC
CASSLLQGSGANVLTF
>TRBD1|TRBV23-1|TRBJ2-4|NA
TGCGCCAGCAGCCGGGACAGCAAAAACATTCAGTACTTC
CASSRDSKNIQYF
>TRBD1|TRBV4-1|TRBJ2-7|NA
TGCGCCAGCAGCCCCCGGACAGGGGGCTACGAGCAGTACTTC
CASSPRTGGYEQYF
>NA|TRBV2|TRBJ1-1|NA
TGTGCCAGCAGTTTGACATTCATGAACACTGAAGCTTTCTTT
CASSLTFMNTEAFF
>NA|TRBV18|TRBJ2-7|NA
TGTGCCAGCTCACCGGATGGGGGCCGTTACGAGCAGTACTTC
CASSPDGGRYEQYF
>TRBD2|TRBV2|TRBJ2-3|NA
TGTGCCAGCAGTGACGTTGCGGGGGGCACAGATACGCAGTATTTT
CASSDVAGGTDTQYF
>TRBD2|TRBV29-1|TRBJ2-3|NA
TGCAGCGTTAGGGCGGGAGGTGGCACAGATACGCAGTATTTT
CSVRAGGGTDTQYF
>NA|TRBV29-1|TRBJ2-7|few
TGCAGCGTCGGACAGCCCTCCTACGAGCAGTACTTC
CSVGQPSYEQYF
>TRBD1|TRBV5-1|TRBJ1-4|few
TGCGCCAGCAGCTCCAGGGGGGATGGTGAAAAACTGTTTTTT
CASSSRGDGEKLFF
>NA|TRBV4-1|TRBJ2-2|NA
TGCGCCAGCAGCCACACAGGCGGGGAGCTGTTTTTT
CASSHTGGELFF
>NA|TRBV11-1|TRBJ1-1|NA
TGTGCCAGCAGCACCGGAGTTAGTGGCACTGAAGCTTTCTTT
CASSTGVSGTEAFF
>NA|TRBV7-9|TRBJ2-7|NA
TGTGCCAGCAGCTTAGGTAATCAGAACGAGCAGTACTTC
CASSLGNQNEQYF
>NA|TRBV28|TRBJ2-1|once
TGTGCCAGCAGTTTCTCCGATGAGCAGTTCTTC
CASSFSDEQFF
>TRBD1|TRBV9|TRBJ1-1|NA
TGTGCCAGCAGCGAGGGACAGCCGAACACTGAAGCTTTCTTT
CASSEGQPNTEAFF
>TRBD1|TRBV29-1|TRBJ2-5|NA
TGCAGCGTTGAGGGACAGGGGATAGAGACCCAGTACTTC
CSVEGQGIETQYF
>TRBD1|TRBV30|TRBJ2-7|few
TGTGCCTGGAGTGGCCCCCGGGACAGGGGACCCACCTACGAGCAGTACTTC
CAWSGPRDRGPTYEQYF
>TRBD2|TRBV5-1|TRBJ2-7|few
TGCGCCAGCAGCCCCGGGAGGCCGACCTACGAGCAGTACTTC
CASSPGRPTYEQYF
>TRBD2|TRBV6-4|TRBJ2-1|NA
TGTGCCAGCAGTGCTAGCGGGAGTTACAATGAGCAGTTCTTC
CASSASGSYNEQFF
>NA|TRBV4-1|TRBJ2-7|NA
TGCGCCAGCAGCCGGGACAATAAGGGCCACGAGCAGTACTTC
CASSRDNKGHEQYF
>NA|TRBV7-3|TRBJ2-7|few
TGTGCCAGCAGCCCCAGTGTGGGTAAGGGGTACGAGCAGTACTTC
CASSPSVGKGYEQYF
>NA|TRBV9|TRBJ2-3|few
TGTGCCAGCAGCGTAGCTCCTAGCGACACAGATACGCAGTATTTT
CASSVAPSDTDTQYF
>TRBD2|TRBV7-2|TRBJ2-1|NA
TGTGCCAGCAGGCTACTCGCGGGACTAGCGTCCCACAATGAGCAGTTCTTC
CASRLLAGLASHNEQFF
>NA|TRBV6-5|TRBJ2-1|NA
TGTGCCAGCAGTTACAAGGGACTCTCCTACAATGAGCAGTTCTTC
CASSYKGLSYNEQFF
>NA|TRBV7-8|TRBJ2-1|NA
TGTGCCAGCAGCTCAAAATCTAGCAGCCGGTCCTACAATGAGCAGTTCTTC
CASSSKSSSRSYNEQFF
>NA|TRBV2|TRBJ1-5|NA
TGTGCCAGCAGCGGCAGGGTTTTCATGAATCAGCCCCAGCATTTT
CASSGRVFMNQPQHF
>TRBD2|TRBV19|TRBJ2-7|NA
TGTGCCAGTAGTATCGGTCTGGCGGGAGGCCTCGAGCAGTACTTC
CASSIGLAGGLEQYF
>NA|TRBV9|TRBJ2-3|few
TGTGCCAGCAGACTAGGACTAACAGATACGCAGTATTTT
CASRLGLTDTQYF
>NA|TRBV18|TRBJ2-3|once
TGTGCCAGCTTCCAGTCGAGCGGTAGCACAGATACGCAGTATTTT
CASFQSSGSTDTQYF
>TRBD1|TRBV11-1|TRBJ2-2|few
TGTGCCAGCAGCTTCGGACAGGGGCGGAACACCGGGGAGCTGTTTTTT
CASSFGQGRNTGELFF